This TCR beta chain was found in a study of cytomegalovirus exposure and HLA in healthy donors. As for the study in general: Tens of millions of unique TCRs from HLA-typed donors made up an early data release.

In the PCR, 60 Vbeta and 13 Jbeta primers were used. Original analysis: As a later analysis found, there were tens of millions of unique TCR beta chains, of which 8.5 million to 13 million were shared. Sequencing used immunoSEQ multiplex PCR; TCRdb keeps in-frame clones, though not all of them. That table gives V, J and clone size, and the DNA gave D and trimming. The data show more than 60,000 clones, 65% to 80% seen once. Those who donated were healthy bone marrow donors. Trimming took 6 bases from V and 7 from J; bases not matched to a gene: 12. Germline V gives CDR1 MNHEY, CDR2 SMNVEV (reference sequence). The CDR3 loop spans 15 amino acids.

Specimen: PBMCs. The TCR was taken from a woman in her 30s in good health and CMV-seronegative. This rearrangement joins TRBV27 to TRBJ1-5; 7 bases fit TRBD1. CDR3 sequence reads: CASRRQGGGGQPQHF. The CDR3 DNA follows: TGTGCCAGCAGGCGACAGGGAGGTGGAGGGCAGCCCCAGCATTTT.